This TCR beta chain was identified during a study of blood T cell repertoires in COVID-19. Study in general: The samples span acute and convalescent COVID-19 from the United States, Italy and Spain. T cells, B-cell-depleted T cells, or PBMCs supplied cDNA or gDNA.

Original processing methods: Amplification of reference gene primers provided the estimated nucleated cell counts. The repertoire was sequenced with immunoSEQ multiplex PCR; TCRdb's copy has only in-frame clones and lacks some. D and trimming come from the DNA, and the V and J calls and clone size come from that table. Altogether tens of thousands of clones are present, more than 75% being singletons, with the ten largest covering roughly 7.9%. V lost 2 bases, J lost 7 bases, and 11 bases lay in between. Per the germline V gene, CDR1 is SGHTA and CDR2 is FQGNSA. CDR3 length: 14 amino acids. Sequenced: peripheral blood. The genes are TRBV7-2 and TRBJ1-4; no firm D call. This receptor was obtained from a man in his 70s with active or convalescent COVID-19. The CDR3 DNA reads as TGTGCCAGCAGCTTAAGTGGACTGCCTGAAAAACTGTTTTTT. This gives the protein CASSLSGLPEKLFF.